These T cell receptor beta chains were read from a single sample in a study of T cell responses to AZD1222 COVID-19 vaccine. Method: immunoSEQ multiplex PCR; TCRdb's copy keeps in-frame clones and lacks some. The table records roughly 120,000 clones, around 85% of them present only once. The starting material was peripheral blood, obtained on day 0 of AZD1222 vaccination. These receptor sequences come from an adult in good health. Each CDR3 is given with its conserved first and last residue. D genes are given only for firm matches. Clone sizes are given selectively: once, few, many, or a class where the clone is expanded.

D | J | V | size | DNA | CDR3
NA | TRBJ2-2 | TRBV12-3/TRBV12-4 | NA | TGTGCCACCCAGAGGGTCACCGGGGAGCTGTTTTTT | CATQRVTGELFF
NA | TRBJ1-5 | TRBV5-6 | NA | TGTGCCAGCAGCCGGGGGAATCAGCCCCAGCATTTT | CASSRGNQPQHF
TRBD1 | TRBJ1-5 | TRBV6-5 | NA | TGTGCCAGCAGGAGGGGGACAGATAATCAGCCCCAGCATTTT | CASRRGTDNQPQHF
NA | TRBJ1-5 | TRBV6-5 | NA | TGTGCCAGCAGCTCGTCGCCGCATCAGCCCCAGCATTTT | CASSSSPHQPQHF
TRBD1 | TRBJ1-1 | TRBV24-1 | NA | TGTGCCACCAGTGACCGGGGACAGACCGAAGCTTTCTTT | CATSDRGQTEAFF
NA | TRBJ1-1 | TRBV11-2 | NA | TGTGCCAGCAGCCGGACAGTAGAAGCTTTCTTT | CASSRTVEAFF
NA | TRBJ1-1 | TRBV5-1 | NA | TGCGCCAGCAGAGGTGCGCAGATGAACACTGAAGCTTTCTTT | CASRGAQMNTEAFF
NA | TRBJ1-1 | TRBV5-1 | NA | TGCGCCAGCAGCCGAGGGGTTTATAACACTGAAGCTTTCTTT | CASSRGVYNTEAFF
TRBD2 | TRBJ2-7 | TRBV28 | few | TGTGCCAGCGATAGCGGGCCGAGCTCCTACGAGCAGTACTTC | CASDSGPSSYEQYF
NA | TRBJ1-2 | TRBV7-8 | NA | TGTGCCAGCAGCTTAGGGGTGGGGTCCACAAACTATGGCTACACCTTC | CASSLGVGSTNYGYTF
NA | TRBJ1-1 | TRBV7-9 | NA | TGTGCCAGCAGCTTAGTATCAGCGAACACTGAAGCTTTCTTT | CASSLVSANTEAFF
TRBD2 | TRBJ2-1 | TRBV2 | once | TGTGCCAGCATGAAGGGTATGAGCGGGGGGGATGAGCAGTTCTTC | CASMKGMSGGDEQFF
TRBD1 | TRBJ1-6 | TRBV30 | once | TGTGCCTGCGCGGGACAGGGTAATTCACCCCTCCACTTT | CACAGQGNSPLHF
TRBD1 | TRBJ1-1 | TRBV23-1 | NA | TGCGCCAGCAGTCAAGGACAGGGGTCCCTCTCGAACACTGAAGCTTTCTTT | CASSQGQGSLSNTEAFF
NA | TRBJ2-6 | TRBV4-1 | NA | TGCGCCAGCAGCCAGAGTCAGGGCTCTGGGGCCAACGTCCTGACTTTC | CASSQSQGSGANVLTF
NA | TRBJ2-1 | TRBV29-1 | once | TGCAGCGCGGTCCTCTCGTTTAGTTGGGATGAGCAGTTCTTC | CSAVLSFSWDEQFF
TRBD2 | TRBJ2-7 | TRBV7-9 | once | TGTGCCAGCAGCTTAGGACTAGCGGGGGGTGACGAGCAGTACTTC | CASSLGLAGGDEQYF
NA | TRBJ2-1 | TRBV3-1/TRBV3-2 | NA | TGTGCCAGCAGCCCCCGGGGCAGGGAGGACAATGAGCAGTTCTTC | CASSPRGREDNEQFF
TRBD1 | TRBJ1-2 | TRBV7-2 | NA | TGTGCCAGCAGCTTAGACCCCGGGACAGTTAACTATGGCTACACCTTC | CASSLDPGTVNYGYTF
NA | TRBJ1-4 | TRBV15 | NA | TGTGCCACCAGCAGAGTGGGTAATGAAAAACTGTTTTTT | CATSRVGNEKLFF
NA | TRBJ1-1 | TRBV5-1 | NA | TGCGCCAGCAGCTCCCTAGGGAGCACTGAAGCTTTCTTT | CASSSLGSTEAFF
NA | TRBJ1-2 | TRBV5-1 | NA | TGCGCCAGCACAGCTTCGGGGGCAGGGGACTATGGCTACACCTTC | CASTASGAGDYGYTF
TRBD1 | TRBJ1-1 | TRBV4-3 | NA | TGCGCCAGCAGCTTCCTCGGACAGGCTGAAGCTTTCTTT | CASSFLGQAEAFF
TRBD1 | TRBJ2-7 | TRBV4-1 | NA | TGCGCCAGCAGCTCAACCAGGGGGCTCGATTACGAGCAGTACTTC | CASSSTRGLDYEQYF
NA | TRBJ2-2 | TRBV19 | NA | TGTGCCAGTAGCCTCCTTTTGGGGGGGAACACCGGGGAGCTGTTTTTT | CASSLLLGGNTGELFF
NA | TRBJ2-5 | TRBV5-6 | few | TGTGCCAGCAGCTTGGAGGGGGAGACCCAGTACTTC | CASSLEGETQYF
NA | TRBJ2-3 | TRBV9 | once | TGTGCCAGCAGCGTAGACAGCCACACAGATACGCAGTATTTT | CASSVDSHTDTQYF
NA | TRBJ1-2 | TRBV14 | few | TGTGCCAGCAGCCAAGTACAGGGCGTGGGCTACACCTTC | CASSQVQGVGYTF
TRBD1 | TRBJ1-6 | TRBV9 | NA | TGTGCCAGCAGCGATCGACAGGGACTTAATTCACCCCTCCACTTT | CASSDRQGLNSPLHF
NA | TRBJ2-5 | TRBV11-3 | once | TGTGCCAGCAGCTTGGAAGGAGAGACCCAGTACTTC | CASSLEGETQYF
NA | TRBJ2-1 | TRBV21-1 | once | TGTGCCAGCAGCCCCGGGGGGGCCGGGGGGAATGAGCAGTTCTTC | CASSPGGAGGNEQFF
NA | TRBJ1-5 | TRBV5-6 | NA | TGTGCCAGCAGCTTCTGGAGGGGCACATATAGCAATCAGCCCCAGCATTTT | CASSFWRGTYSNQPQHF
NA | TRBJ1-1 | TRBV5-1 | NA | TGCGCCAGCAGCAGCGGTGGAGGGCTGAACACTGAAGCTTTCTTT | CASSSGGGLNTEAFF
NA | TRBJ2-5 | TRBV24-1 | few | TGTGCCACCAGTGGGGCAGGGCGAAAGACCCAGTACTTC | CATSGAGRKTQYF
NA | TRBJ1-2 | TRBV5-6 | NA | TGTGCCAGCAGCGCTGGGGGAGAATGGGACTATGGCTACACCTTC | CASSAGGEWDYGYTF
NA | TRBJ1-3 | TRBV11-2 | NA | TGTGCCAGCAGCCCACGTGGGTCTGGAAACACCATATATTTT | CASSPRGSGNTIYF
NA | TRBJ2-1 | TRBV18 | NA | TGTGCCAGCTCACCATTTCTCGGGACTCACAATGAGCAGTTCTTC | CASSPFLGTHNEQFF
NA | TRBJ2-7 | TRBV7-2 | NA | TGTGCCAGCAGCTTAGATTCGGGGGTGAGGTACTTC | CASSLDSGVRYF
TRBD1 | TRBJ1-5 | TRBV15 | NA | TGTGCCACCAGCAGAGGACAGGGTCCCCAGCATTTT | CATSRGQGPQHF
NA | TRBJ1-3 | TRBV7-8 | NA | TGTGCCAGCAGCTTAGCGGGGTTGGGCGGCAACACCATATATTTT | CASSLAGLGGNTIYF
TRBD1 | TRBJ1-6 | TRBV15 | NA | TGTGCCACCAACCCGACAGGGGGGGAACGGTCACCCCTCCACTTT | CATNPTGGERSPLHF
NA | TRBJ1-1 | TRBV5-1 | NA | TGCGCCAGCAGGGTAGGCACTGAAGCTTTCTTT | CASRVGTEAFF
TRBD1 | TRBJ2-4 | TRBV9 | NA | TGTGCCAGCAGCGTAGCCCCGGGACAGGTGGCAAAAAACATTCAGTACTTC | CASSVAPGQVAKNIQYF
NA | TRBJ2-1 | TRBV18 | NA | TGTGCCAGCTCACCCGTTGGTAATGAGCAGTTCTTC | CASSPVGNEQFF